This T cell receptor (beta chain) was sequenced during a study of cytomegalovirus exposure and HLA in healthy donors listed by TCRdb under 2017. Describing the broader study: An earlier analysis of roughly 500 of the donors reported 276 Gb of sequence data and roughly 120 million unique TCR beta sequences obtained from some 170 million T cells. Of the roughly 400 genotyped donors, about 80% fell in the genetic ancestry cluster associated with self-reported Caucasian donors. Roughly five DR-DQ haplotypes were handled as single units for association and clustering, since linkage in the cohort was strong. Along with the roughly 700-subject first cohort, a separate validation cohort of 120 different subjects was used. Among around 400 genotyped donors of the cohort, an average of about 240,000 unique TCR beta nucleotide sequences was sequenced per donor, of which about 18% were non-productive. In a later analysis, previously published TCR beta repertoires from more than 500 donors were re-analyzed and high-resolution HLA genotyping was added so that TCR occurrence patterns could be studied. In a later genetic analysis, genome-wide SNP genotypes for about 65% of the roughly 670 donors were used, and that subset was treated as a discovery cohort. Every discovery cohort repertoire had been produced on one sequencing platform. To predict cytomegalovirus infection status, the study brought together high-throughput TCR immunosequencing, statistical association of individual TCRs with disease status, and machine learning. Donor age, sex, ethnicity and CMV serostatus were compiled alongside the repertoire data. Rather than using new phenotypic data, the later analysis identified candidate immune exposures from TCR beta sequences and from how often those sequences occurred across donors. The study profiled the T cell repertoires of hundreds of subjects by immunosequencing and related them to cytomegalovirus serostatus. To decide whether each TCR beta V gene segment behaved as functional or pseudogenic, an earlier analysis of nearly 600 of the donors relied on high-throughput TCR beta sequencing. HLA typing covered class I and class II loci at four-digit resolution. Roughly 300 gigabases of sequencing data and approximately 93 million unique TCR sequences were included in an early release covering 500 to 750 HLA-typed donors. Typing coverage differed by locus: A, B, C, DRB1 and DQB1 were typed in about 620-640 donors, DQA1 in about 500, DPA1 in 606, and DPB1 in approximately 450. The study was designed to test whether signatures of past pathogen exposure could be identified by cataloging public T cell receptors. What the work shows at the level of the full study, not this receptor alone: A total of fewer than 200 TCR beta chains were listed by the study as associated with cytomegalovirus. While some public TCRs were present in many individuals, most TCR sequences turned up only very rarely across donors. Cytomegalovirus status was reported to be diagnosed by the classifier with high specificity and sensitivity in both the original and validation cohorts. The presence/absence analyses assumed that sequencing depth was roughly uniform across donors, and that assumption may not be true. Immune exposure information for the cohort was limited to CMV serostatus. In vitro tests confirmed that three of the cytomegalovirus-associated TCR beta chains recognize cytomegalovirus antigens. Because counts were too low, 15 or so rarely observed V segments, including chromosome 9 orphons, were excluded from the earlier analysis of roughly 580 of the donors. A further reported finding was that TCR beta sequences accurately predicted the HLA-A and HLA-B alleles for most subjects in the first cohort. Linkage disequilibrium might explain the correlated functional status among segregating V segments, but an unknown experimental factor could not be excluded. A later genetic analysis associated a missense DCLRE1C variant with V-gene and J-gene trimming of TCR beta chains, and an independent cohort replicated the association. According to a later analysis, TCR association rates differed among HLA loci, with DRB1 alleles showing the most associated TCRs and HLA-C alleles showing the fewest. This cohort had only TCR beta chains sequenced, and the lack of alpha or paired-chain data limited which features could be detected. At a false discovery rate of 0.05, a later analysis linked some 18,000 TCR beta sequences to specific HLA alleles. In a later analysis, most CMV-associated TCR beta chains were found to appear HLA-restricted, with HLA associations seemingly driven largely by CMV exposure. A later genetic analysis reported fewer N-insertions in productive TCRs among donors in an Asian-associated ancestry cluster than the roughly 700-donor mean. A cluster of highly shared sequence variants was judged likely to represent a technical artifact of the sequencing pipeline. Strong co-occurrence of HLA alleles, especially DR and DQ, made assigning TCR associations to individual alleles difficult. A later analysis found that HLA-associated TCR beta chains were more clonally expanded and had lower generation probabilities than equally common non-associated chains. The 87-base-pair reads could not distinguish some IMGT-functional V segments, including TRBV6-2 and TRBV6-3, so those segments were excluded. In an earlier analysis of some 550 of the donors, most TCR beta V segments were observed in productive rearrangements about 87% or about 30% of the time, broadly matching IMGT annotations. Because HLA typing was unavailable for some donors at each locus, only the typed subset was used in association tests. Several of the top co-occurrence clusters appeared to be linked to parvovirus B19, influenza, CMV and Epstein-Barr virus, according to a later analysis. The authors suggested that the approach could potentially be extended to other disease states and immunological phenotypes.

Library preparation employed the immunoSEQ multiplex PCR assay. For the multiplex PCR, a mixture combining 60 forward primers for TCR Vbeta segments and 13 reverse primers for TCR Jbeta segments was used. A multiplex PCR assay on genomic DNA amplified the CDR3 region of rearranged TCR beta genes. The Illumina HiSeq System was used to sequence the amplified TCR beta libraries as 87-base-pair reads. The original pipeline was this. In a later analysis, around 80 million unique TCR beta chains were counted across the 500 to 700 repertoires, and roughly 11 million of these chains were shared by at least two donors. Raw reads were error-corrected and collapsed into unique sequences by a nearest-neighbor algorithm in which closely related sequences were merged to remove PCR and sequencing errors. To assign V, D and J gene segments, CDR3 sequences were aligned to IMGT reference sequences. Each retained sequence needed at least a six-nucleotide match to both a V gene segment and a J gene segment. A rearrangement counted as productive if the CDR3 had no stop codons and remained in frame with V and J, and every other rearrangement counted as non-productive. Following IMGT convention, CDR3 was defined as the stretch from the second conserved V-encoded cysteine to the conserved J-encoded phenylalanine. The earlier analysis of about 640 of the donors excluded any sequence lacking an unambiguous match to a single V gene segment. An earlier analysis of fewer than 650 of the donors classified V segments as functional when productive rearrangements were above 56.7% and as segregating when the standard deviation between donors was above 5%. To diagnose cytomegalovirus status from the catalog of TCR beta chain sequences, a statistical classification framework was built. V and J gene assignment, in a later analysis, came from comparing TCR nucleotide sequences with IMGT/GENE-DB human TR gene sequences. The TCRdist pipeline was used in a later analysis to assign CDR3 sequences and most-parsimonious VDJ recombination scenarios. In a later analysis, every TCR beta chain was defined by the combination of its CDR3 amino acid sequence and its V-gene family, and reads without a unique V-gene family were dropped. As a way to deal with suspected cross-contamination and a sequencing artifact, a later analysis dropped more than 500 nucleotide sequences that were highly shared and had low generation probability. In a later analysis, a clonal expansion index was calculated for each public chain from normalized within-repertoire ranks of inferred template counts. A later analysis computed generation probabilities with a VDJ recombination model fitted to out-of-frame rearrangements, and checked the results against IGoR. In a later analysis, TCR-TCR, TCR-HLA and TCR-CMV co-occurrence was scored with hypergeometric tests, and a repertoire-size bias correction was applied to TCR pairs. To estimate false discovery rates, a later analysis permuted the HLA or CMV assignments 20 times. A later analysis grouped co-occurring TCRs with DBSCAN, adding TCRdist sequence similarity when clustering within HLA-allele-positive subsets. Repertoires with fewer than 30,000 or more than 120,000 public chains were left out of co-occurrence clustering, as were roughly five repertoires with anomalous nucleotide sharing. Imported from immuneACCESS, the table was reduced by TCRdb to in-frame sequences with V and J called. These copies leave out some clones; in studies compared against another copy, an unresolved V gene accounts for under half, and the cause of the remainder is not known. V, J and clone size are taken as reported in that table, and D and trimming were inferred from the DNA itself. This sample gives some 78,000 clones in total; more than 65% of them show up just once. Of the sample, around 10% is held by the ten largest clones.

The CDR3 runs 14 amino acids, cysteine and phenylalanine included. The retained sequence is limited to the CDR3, 42 bases, with the frame set at the first base. From a lookup of the germline V gene, CDR1 and CDR2 are MDHEN and SYDVKM. The germline ends are 13 bases apart after V is trimmed by 3 bases and J by 6 bases. Concerning this clone: No cognate antigen has been identified for it. Base quality data are lacking; no much larger clone is found one base away.

In total, approximately 610 healthy bone marrow donors made up the cohort. At the time of sampling, all cohort members were nominally healthy, though unrecorded immune exposures were likely present. The donor tested CMV seropositive and was one of the 289 seropositive cohort members. A peripheral blood sample was provided by each donor, and peripheral blood mononuclear cells were used for TCR beta sequencing. The Qiagen DNeasy Blood Extraction Kit was used to extract genomic DNA from the blood cell samples. The chain was built from TRBV28 and TRBJ2-3; matching of 7 bases hints at TRBD2 as the D gene. The sequenced material came from PBMCs. The sequence was collected from a woman in her forties in good health and CMV-seropositive. The DNA is as follows: TGTGCCAGCAGTTTTGGGGGGGCCGGGGATACGCAGTATTTT. Its protein reads: CASSFGGAGDTQYF.